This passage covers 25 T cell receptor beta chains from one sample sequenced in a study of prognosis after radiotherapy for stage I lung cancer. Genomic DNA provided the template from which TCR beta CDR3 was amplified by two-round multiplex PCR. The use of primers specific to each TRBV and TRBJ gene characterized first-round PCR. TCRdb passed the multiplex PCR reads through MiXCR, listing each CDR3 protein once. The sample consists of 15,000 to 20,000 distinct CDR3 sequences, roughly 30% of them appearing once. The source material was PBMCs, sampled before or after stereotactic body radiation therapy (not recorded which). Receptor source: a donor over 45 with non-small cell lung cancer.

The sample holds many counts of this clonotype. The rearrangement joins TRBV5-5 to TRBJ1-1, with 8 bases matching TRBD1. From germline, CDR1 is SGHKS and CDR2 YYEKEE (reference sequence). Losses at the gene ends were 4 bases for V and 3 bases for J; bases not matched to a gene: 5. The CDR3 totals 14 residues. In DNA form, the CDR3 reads TGTGCCAGCAGCAGGCAGACAGGGGACACTGAAGCTTTCTTT. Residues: CASSRQTGDTEAFF.

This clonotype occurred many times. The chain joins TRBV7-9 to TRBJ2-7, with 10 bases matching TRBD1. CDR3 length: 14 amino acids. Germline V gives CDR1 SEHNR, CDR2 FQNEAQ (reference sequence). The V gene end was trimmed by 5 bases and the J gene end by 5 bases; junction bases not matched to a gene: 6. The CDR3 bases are TGTGCCAGCAGCGATACGGGACAGGGGAACGAGCAGTACTTC. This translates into CASSDTGQGNEQYF.

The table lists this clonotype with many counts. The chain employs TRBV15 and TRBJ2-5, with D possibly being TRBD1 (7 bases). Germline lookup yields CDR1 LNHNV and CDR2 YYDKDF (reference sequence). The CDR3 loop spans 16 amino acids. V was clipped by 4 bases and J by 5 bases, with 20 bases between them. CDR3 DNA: TGTGCCACCAGCACCTACAGGGGACTCGGAGACGAGACCCAGTACTTC. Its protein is CATSTYRGLGDETQYF.

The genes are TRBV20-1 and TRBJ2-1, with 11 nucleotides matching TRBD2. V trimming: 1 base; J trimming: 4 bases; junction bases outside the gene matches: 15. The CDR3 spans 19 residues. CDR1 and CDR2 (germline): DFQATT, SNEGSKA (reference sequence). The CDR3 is CSARATGQLAGVEYNEQFF. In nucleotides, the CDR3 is TGCAGTGCTAGAGCGACAGGGCAACTAGCGGGAGTGGAGTACAATGAGCAGTTCTTC.

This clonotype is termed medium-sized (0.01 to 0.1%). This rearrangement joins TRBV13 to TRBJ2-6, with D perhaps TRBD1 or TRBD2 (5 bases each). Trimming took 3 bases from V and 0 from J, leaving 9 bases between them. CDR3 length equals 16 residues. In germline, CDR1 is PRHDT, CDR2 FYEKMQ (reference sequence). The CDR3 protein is CASSLGTDSGANVLTF. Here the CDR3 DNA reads TGTGCCAGCAGCTTGGGGACCGACTCTGGGGCCAACGTCCTGACTTTC. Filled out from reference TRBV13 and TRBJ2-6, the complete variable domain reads AAGVIQSPRHLIKEKRETATLKCYPIPRHDTVYWYQQGPGQDPQFLISFYEKMQSDKGSIPDRFSAQQFSDYHSELNMSSLELGDSALYFCASSLGTDSGANVLTFGAGSRLTVL.

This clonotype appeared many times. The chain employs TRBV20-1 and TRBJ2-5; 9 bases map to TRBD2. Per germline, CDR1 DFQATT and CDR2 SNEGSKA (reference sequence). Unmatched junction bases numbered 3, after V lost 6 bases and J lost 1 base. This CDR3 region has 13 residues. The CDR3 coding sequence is TGCAGTGCAAAACTAGCGGGCCAAGAGACCCAGTACTTC. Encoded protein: CSAKLAGQETQYF.

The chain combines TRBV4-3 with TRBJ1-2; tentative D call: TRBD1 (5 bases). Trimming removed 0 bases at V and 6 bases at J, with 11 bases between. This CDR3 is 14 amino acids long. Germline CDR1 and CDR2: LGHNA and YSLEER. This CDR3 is CASSQERVGDGYTF. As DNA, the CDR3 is TGCGCCAGCAGCCAAGAGAGGGTAGGGGATGGCTACACCTTC.

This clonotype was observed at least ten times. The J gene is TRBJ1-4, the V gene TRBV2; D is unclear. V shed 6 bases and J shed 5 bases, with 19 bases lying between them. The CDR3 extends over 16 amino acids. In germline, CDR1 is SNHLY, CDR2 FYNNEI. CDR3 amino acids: CASSGNQQTINEKLFF. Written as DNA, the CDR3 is TGTGCCAGCAGCGGAAACCAACAGACAATCAATGAAAAACTGTTTTTT. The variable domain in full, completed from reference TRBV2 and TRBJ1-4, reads EPEVTQTPSHQVTQMGQEVILRCVPISNHLYFYWYRQILGQKVEFLVSFYNNEISEKSEIFDDQFSVERPDGSNFTLKIRSTKLEDSAMYFCASSGNQQTINEKLFFGSGTQLSVL.

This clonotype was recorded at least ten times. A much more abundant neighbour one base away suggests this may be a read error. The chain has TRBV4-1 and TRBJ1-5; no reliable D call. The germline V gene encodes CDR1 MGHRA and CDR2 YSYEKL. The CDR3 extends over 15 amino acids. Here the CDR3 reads CTSSQAYTEKSTQHF. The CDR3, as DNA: TGCACCAGCAGCCAAGCTTACACGGAGAAATCAACCCAGCATTTT.

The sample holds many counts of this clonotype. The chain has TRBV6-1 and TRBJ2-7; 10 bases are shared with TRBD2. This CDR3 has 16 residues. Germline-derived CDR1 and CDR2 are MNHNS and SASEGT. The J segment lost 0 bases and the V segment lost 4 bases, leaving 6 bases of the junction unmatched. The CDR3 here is CASSALWTSGSYEQYF. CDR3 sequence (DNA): TGTGCCAGCAGTGCTCTGTGGACTAGCGGCTCCTACGAGCAGTACTTC.

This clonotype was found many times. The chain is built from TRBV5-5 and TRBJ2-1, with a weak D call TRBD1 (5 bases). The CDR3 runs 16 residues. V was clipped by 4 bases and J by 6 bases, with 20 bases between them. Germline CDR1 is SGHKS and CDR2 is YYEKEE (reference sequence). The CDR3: CASSIEWVSGSNEQFF. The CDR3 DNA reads TGTGCCAGCAGCATCGAGTGGGTTTCAGGGTCCAATGAGCAGTTCTTC.

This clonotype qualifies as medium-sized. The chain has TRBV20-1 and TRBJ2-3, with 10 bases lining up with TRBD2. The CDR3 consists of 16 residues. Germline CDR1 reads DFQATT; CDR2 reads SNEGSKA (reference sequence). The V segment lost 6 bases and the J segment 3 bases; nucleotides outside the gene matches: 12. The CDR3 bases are TGCAGTGCCTTTAGACTAGCGGGCCAGGGGACAGATACGCAGTATTTT. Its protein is CSAFRLAGQGTDTQYF.

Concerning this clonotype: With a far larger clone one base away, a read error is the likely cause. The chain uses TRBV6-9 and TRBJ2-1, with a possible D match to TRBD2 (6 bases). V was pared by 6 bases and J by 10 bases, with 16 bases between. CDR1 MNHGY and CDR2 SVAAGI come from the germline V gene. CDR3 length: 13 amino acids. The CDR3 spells CASRSGDLAEQFF. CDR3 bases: TGTGCCAGCAGATCGGGAGATCTCGCGGAGCAGTTCTTC.

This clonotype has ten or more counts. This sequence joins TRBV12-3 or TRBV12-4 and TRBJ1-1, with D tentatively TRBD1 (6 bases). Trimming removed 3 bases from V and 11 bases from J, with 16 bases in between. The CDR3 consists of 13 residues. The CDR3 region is CASSLNQGGWAFF. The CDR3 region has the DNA TGTGCCAGCAGTTTGAATCAAGGGGGGTGGGCTTTCTTT.

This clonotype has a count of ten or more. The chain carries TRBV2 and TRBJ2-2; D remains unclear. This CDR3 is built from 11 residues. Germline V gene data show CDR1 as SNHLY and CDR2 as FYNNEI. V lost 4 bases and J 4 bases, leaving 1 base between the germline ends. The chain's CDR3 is CASSVTGELFF. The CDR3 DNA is TGTGCCAGCAGTGTCACCGGGGAGCTGTTTTTT.

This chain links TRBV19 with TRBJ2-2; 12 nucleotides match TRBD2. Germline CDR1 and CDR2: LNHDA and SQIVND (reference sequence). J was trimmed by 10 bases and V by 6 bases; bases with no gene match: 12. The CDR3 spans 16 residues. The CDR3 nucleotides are TGTGCCAGTAGCCGAGGACTAGCGGGAAACACCATGGAGCTGTTTTTT. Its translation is CASSRGLAGNTMELFF.

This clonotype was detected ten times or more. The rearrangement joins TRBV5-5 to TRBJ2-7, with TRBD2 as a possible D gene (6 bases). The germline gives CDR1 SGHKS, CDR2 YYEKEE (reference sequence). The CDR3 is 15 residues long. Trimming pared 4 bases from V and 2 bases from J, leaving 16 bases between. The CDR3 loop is CASSIGGGAAYEQYF. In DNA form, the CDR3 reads TGTGCCAGCAGCATCGGGGGTGGGGCCGCCTACGAGCAGTACTTC.

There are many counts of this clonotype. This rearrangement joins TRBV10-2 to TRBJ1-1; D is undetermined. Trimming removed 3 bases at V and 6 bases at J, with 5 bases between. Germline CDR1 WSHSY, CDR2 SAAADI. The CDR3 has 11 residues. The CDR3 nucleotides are TGCGCCAGCAGTGATGGGGCTGAAGCTTTCTTT. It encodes CASSDGAEAFF.

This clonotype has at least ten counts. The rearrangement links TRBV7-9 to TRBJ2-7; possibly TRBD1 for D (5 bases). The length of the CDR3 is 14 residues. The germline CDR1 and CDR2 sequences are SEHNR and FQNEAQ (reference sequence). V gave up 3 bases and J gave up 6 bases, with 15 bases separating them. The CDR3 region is CASSLGAGLSEQYF. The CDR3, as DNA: TGTGCCAGCAGCTTGGGTGCAGGGTTAAGCGAGCAGTACTTC.

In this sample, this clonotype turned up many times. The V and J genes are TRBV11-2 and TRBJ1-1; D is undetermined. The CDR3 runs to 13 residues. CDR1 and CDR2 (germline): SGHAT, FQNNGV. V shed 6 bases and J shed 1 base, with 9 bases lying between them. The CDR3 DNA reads TGTGCCAGCAGGCCCCGGGGGAACACTGAAGCTTTCTTT. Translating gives CASRPRGNTEAFF. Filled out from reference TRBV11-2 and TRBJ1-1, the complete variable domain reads EAGVAQSPRYKIIEKRQSVAFWCNPISGHATLYWYQQILGQGPKLLIQFQNNGVVDDSQLPKDRFSAERLKGVDSTLKIQPAKLEDSAVYLCASRPRGNTEAFFGQGTRLTVV.

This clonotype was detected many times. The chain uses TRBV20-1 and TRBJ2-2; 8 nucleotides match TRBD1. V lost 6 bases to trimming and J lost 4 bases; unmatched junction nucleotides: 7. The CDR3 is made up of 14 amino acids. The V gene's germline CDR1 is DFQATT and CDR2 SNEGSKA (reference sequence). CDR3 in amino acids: CSASNRGTTGELFF. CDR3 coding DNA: TGCAGTGCCTCTAACAGGGGGACCACCGGGGAGCTGTTTTTT.

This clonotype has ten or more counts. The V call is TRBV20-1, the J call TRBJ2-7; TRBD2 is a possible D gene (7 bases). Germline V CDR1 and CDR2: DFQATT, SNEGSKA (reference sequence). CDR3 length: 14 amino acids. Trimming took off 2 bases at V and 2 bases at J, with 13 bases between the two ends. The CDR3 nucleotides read TGCAGTGCTAGACCAGGGGAGGGGACCTACGAGCAGTACTTC. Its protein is CSARPGEGTYEQYF.

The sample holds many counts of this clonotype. CDR3 sequence reads: CASSPRTGRETQYF. DNA of the CDR3: TGTGCCAGCAGTCCACGGACAGGGAGAGAGACCCAGTACTTC. V gene TRBV2 combines with J gene TRBJ2-5; 8 bases are shared with TRBD1. This CDR3 has 14 residues. V dropped 5 bases and J dropped 4; count of bases not matched to a gene: 6. From germline, CDR1 is SNHLY and CDR2 FYNNEI.

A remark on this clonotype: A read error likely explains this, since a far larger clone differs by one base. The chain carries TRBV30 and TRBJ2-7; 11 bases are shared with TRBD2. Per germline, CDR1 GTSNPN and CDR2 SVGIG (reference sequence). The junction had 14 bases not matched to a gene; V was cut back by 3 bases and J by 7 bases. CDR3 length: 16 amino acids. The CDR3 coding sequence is TGTGCCTGGAGCCTACTAGCGGGAGTGGAGTACAATGAGCAGTACTTC. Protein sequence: CAWSLLAGVEYNEQYF.

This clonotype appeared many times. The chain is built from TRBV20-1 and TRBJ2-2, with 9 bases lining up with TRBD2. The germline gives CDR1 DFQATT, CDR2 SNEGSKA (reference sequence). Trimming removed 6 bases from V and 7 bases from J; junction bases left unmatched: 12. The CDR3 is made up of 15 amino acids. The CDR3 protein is CSAIAGGRADGELFF. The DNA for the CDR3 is TGCAGTGCCATAGCTGGCGGGAGGGCGGACGGGGAGCTGTTTTTT.